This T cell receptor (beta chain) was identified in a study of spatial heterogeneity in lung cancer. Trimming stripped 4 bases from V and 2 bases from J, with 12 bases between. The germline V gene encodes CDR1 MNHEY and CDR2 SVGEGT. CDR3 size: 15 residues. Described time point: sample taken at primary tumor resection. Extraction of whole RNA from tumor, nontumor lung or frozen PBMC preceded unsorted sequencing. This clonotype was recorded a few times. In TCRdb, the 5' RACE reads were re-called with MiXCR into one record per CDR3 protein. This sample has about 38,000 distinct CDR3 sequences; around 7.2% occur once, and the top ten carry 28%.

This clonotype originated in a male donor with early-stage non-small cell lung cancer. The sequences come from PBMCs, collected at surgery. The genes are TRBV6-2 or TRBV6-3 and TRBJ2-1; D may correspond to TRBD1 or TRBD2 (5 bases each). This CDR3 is CASSSPRGAYNEQFF. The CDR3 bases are TGTGCCAGCAGTTCTCCGAGGGGCGCCTACAATGAGCAGTTCTTC.